This T cell receptor beta chain derives from a study of control samples from healthy donors and cancer patients. Trimming removed 1 base from V and 0 bases from J, with 7 bases in between. This CDR3 is 14 amino acids long. Looked up from germline, CDR1 is MNHEY and CDR2 is SMNVEV (reference sequence). Profiled with immunoSEQ multiplex PCR; TCRdb holds only in-frame clones, not every one. The data contain about 150,000 clones, just under 95% of them singletons. The clonotype comes from a man aged 40-49 years in good health. Input material: blood. The chain recombines TRBV27 with TRBJ2-7, with D possibly being TRBD1 or TRBD2 (5 bases each). CDR3 region: CASSLWGSSYEQYF. The CDR3, as DNA: TGTGCCAGCAGTTTATGGGGGAGCTCCTACGAGCAGTACTTC.